These 9 T cell receptor beta chains were all obtained from the same sample, sequenced in a study of cytomegalovirus exposure and HLA in healthy donors. PCR involved 60 Vbeta and 13 Jbeta primers. Profiled with immunoSEQ multiplex PCR; TCRdb holds only in-frame clones, not every one. Of over 130,000 clones listed, approximately 86% were seen once; the top ten hold 0.5% to 0.65%. The specimen was PBMCs. Receptors were obtained from a woman aged 35 to 49 in good health and CMV-seronegative.

The rearrangement uses TRBV7-9 and TRBJ2-5; 7 bases map to TRBD2. Germline V gene sequence: CDR1 SEHNR, CDR2 FQNEAQ (reference sequence). The V segment lost 3 bases and the J segment 5 bases; nucleotides outside the gene matches: 9. This CDR3 spans 15 amino acids. CDR3 protein: CASSFNGLVTETQYF. The CDR3 DNA reads as TGTGCCAGCAGCTTTAACGGACTAGTCACGGAGACCCAGTACTTC.

The V call is TRBV5-6, the J call TRBJ2-7; possible D gene TRBD1, 6 bases. Trimming removed 3 bases from V and 0 bases from J, with 22 bases in between. CDR3 length: 18 residues. The germline V gene encodes CDR1 SGHDT and CDR2 YYEEEE. The CDR3 protein is CASSSGHASVGSSYEQYF. CDR3 nucleotides: TGTGCCAGCAGCTCGGGACATGCGTCGGTGGGCAGCTCCTACGAGCAGTACTTC.

This sequence joins TRBV28 and TRBJ2-1; 8 bases map to TRBD2. The J segment lost 11 bases and the V segment lost 6 bases, leaving 3 bases of the junction unmatched. The CDR3 totals 11 residues. The V gene's germline CDR1 is MDHEN and CDR2 SYDVKM. CDR3 amino acids: CASRIAGQQFF. DNA for the CDR3: TGTGCCAGCAGAATAGCGGGGCAGCAGTTCTTC.

V is TRBV10-3 and J is TRBJ1-5; 7 positions agree with TRBD1. Germline loops: CDR1 ENHRY, CDR2 SYGVKD. The CDR3 is 15 residues long. J lost 4 bases, V lost 3 bases, and 6 bases had no gene match. The CDR3 region has the DNA TGTGCCATCAGTGATCGACAGGGCCCTAATCAGCCCCAGCATTTT. As protein: CAISDRQGPNQPQHF.

The chain employs TRBV30 and TRBJ1-2, with D uncertain. Germline V lookup: CDR1 GTSNPN, CDR2 SVGIG (reference sequence). There are 13 residues in the CDR3. Trimming cost V 2 bases and J 4 bases, with 11 bases left between them. The CDR3 sequence: CAWSLRLGYGYTF. For the CDR3, the DNA is TGTGCCTGGAGTCTCCGACTAGGCTATGGCTACACCTTC.

This clone is a singleton in its sample. Compared with germline, one end of the junction differs, possibly owing to a read error. The chain recombines TRBV7-9 with TRBJ2-1; D is unclear. The CDR3 runs to 13 residues. Germline V gives CDR1 SEHNR, CDR2 FQNEAQ (reference sequence). This CDR3 reads CSSSLLSYNEQFF. The CDR3 region has the DNA TGTTCCAGCAGCTTATTATCCTACAATGAGCAGTTCTTC.

The chain links TRBV11-3 to TRBJ2-3; TRBD1 is a possible D gene (5 bases). V gave up 2 bases and J gave up 2 bases, with 11 bases separating them. The germline CDR1 and CDR2 sequences are SGHNT and YENEEA. The CDR3 totals 15 residues. CDR3 protein: CASSLTWGNTDTQYF. DNA of the CDR3: TGTGCCAGCAGCTTAACATGGGGCAACACAGATACGCAGTATTTT.

The rearrangement links TRBV6-1 to TRBJ2-7, with 12 bases that match TRBD2. The germline V gene encodes CDR1 MNHNS and CDR2 SASEGT. The CDR3 loop spans 15 amino acids. V was clipped by 6 bases and J by 3 bases; unmatched bases: 6. The CDR3 coding sequence is TGTGCCAGCAGCGGTTTACTAGCGGGAGGCTACGAGCAGTACTTC. It specifies CASSGLLAGGYEQYF.

J is TRBJ2-7 and V is TRBV23-1, with D tentatively TRBD1 (5 bases). TRBV23-1 is assigned to the ORF class and has an uncertain function. V was pared by 5 bases and J by 2 bases, with 13 bases between. The CDR3 consists of 14 residues. The DNA for the CDR3 is TGCGCCAGCAGTTCGGTGCGACAGCCCTACGAGCAGTACTTC. This gives the protein CASSSVRQPYEQYF.